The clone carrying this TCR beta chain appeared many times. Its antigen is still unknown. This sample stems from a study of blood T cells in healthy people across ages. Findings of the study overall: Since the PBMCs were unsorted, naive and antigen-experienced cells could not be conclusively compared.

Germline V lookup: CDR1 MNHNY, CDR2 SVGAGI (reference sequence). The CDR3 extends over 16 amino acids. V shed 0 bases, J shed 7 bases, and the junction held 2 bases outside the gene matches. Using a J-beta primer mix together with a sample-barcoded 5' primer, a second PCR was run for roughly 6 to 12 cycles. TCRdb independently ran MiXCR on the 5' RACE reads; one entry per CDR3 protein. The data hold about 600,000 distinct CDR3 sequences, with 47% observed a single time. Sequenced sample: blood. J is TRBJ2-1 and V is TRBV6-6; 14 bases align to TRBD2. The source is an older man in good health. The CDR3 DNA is TGTGCCAGCAGTTACTCTAGGACTAGCGGGGGGAATGAGCAGTTCTTC. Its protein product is CASSYSRTSGGNEQFF.